This is a list of T cell receptor beta chains from one sample in a study of cytomegalovirus exposure and HLA in healthy donors. The table came from immunoSEQ multiplex PCR; TCRdb's copy has only in-frame clones and leaves some out. The sample shows around 190,000 clones, 75% to 90% of them seen only once. Sequencing used PBMCs. These receptors came from a young woman in good health and CMV-seronegative. Both conserved end residues are part of each CDR3. Fields, in order: V gene, J gene, clone size, D gene, CDR3 protein, CDR3 DNA. D genes are given only for firm matches. Clone sizes are given selectively: once, few, many, or a class where the clone is expanded.

V gene: TRBV5-1
J gene: TRBJ2-7
clone size: once
D gene: NA
CDR3 protein: CASSWLPGSYEQYF
CDR3 DNA: TGCGCCAGCAGCTGGCTCCCAGGGTCCTACGAGCAGTACTTC

V gene: TRBV6-1
J gene: TRBJ2-5
clone size: NA
D gene: TRBD2
CDR3 protein: CASSELLAETGETQYF
CDR3 DNA: TGTGCCAGCAGTGAATTACTAGCGGAGACGGGAGAGACCCAGTACTTC

V gene: TRBV5-1
J gene: TRBJ2-7
clone size: once
D gene: TRBD2
CDR3 protein: CASSWSGATSYEQYF
CDR3 DNA: TGCGCCAGCAGCTGGAGCGGGGCAACCTCCTACGAGCAGTACTTC

V gene: TRBV7-8
J gene: TRBJ2-5
clone size: NA
D gene: NA
CDR3 protein: CASSLLATAGETQYF
CDR3 DNA: TGTGCCAGCAGCTTATTAGCGACGGCGGGAGAGACCCAGTACTTC

V gene: TRBV4-2
J gene: TRBJ2-5
clone size: NA
D gene: NA
CDR3 protein: CASSQDTTSQETQYF
CDR3 DNA: TGTGCCAGCAGCCAAGATACCACTTCGCAAGAGACCCAGTACTTC

V gene: TRBV9
J gene: TRBJ1-2
clone size: NA
D gene: NA
CDR3 protein: CASSVPSGNGYTF
CDR3 DNA: TGTGCCAGCAGCGTCCCATCAGGGAATGGCTACACCTTC

V gene: TRBV7-9
J gene: TRBJ2-1
clone size: NA
D gene: TRBD1
CDR3 protein: CASSPYGAGTVDNEQFF
CDR3 DNA: TGTGCCAGCAGCCCGTATGGAGCAGGGACAGTCGACAATGAGCAGTTCTTC

V gene: TRBV11-2
J gene: TRBJ1-5
clone size: NA
D gene: NA
CDR3 protein: CASSLRSNQPQHF
CDR3 DNA: TGTGCCAGCAGCTTGAGGAGCAATCAGCCCCAGCATTTT

V gene: TRBV11-1
J gene: TRBJ2-7
clone size: NA
D gene: TRBD1
CDR3 protein: CASSSTTRQGTYEQYF
CDR3 DNA: TGTGCCAGCAGCTCAACAACCCGACAGGGAACCTACGAGCAGTACTTC

V gene: TRBV7-9
J gene: TRBJ2-3
clone size: NA
D gene: NA
CDR3 protein: CASSLDPAGLTDTQYF
CDR3 DNA: TGTGCCAGCAGCTTAGATCCAGCGGGCCTGACAGATACGCAGTATTTT

V gene: TRBV5-1
J gene: TRBJ1-6
clone size: NA
D gene: TRBD1
CDR3 protein: CASSWDRNSPLHF
CDR3 DNA: TGCGCCAGCAGCTGGGACAGGAATTCACCCCTCCACTTT

V gene: TRBV5-1
J gene: TRBJ2-7
clone size: NA
D gene: NA
CDR3 protein: CASSLGGGSYEQYF
CDR3 DNA: TGCGCCAGCAGCTTGGGGGGGGGCTCTTACGAGCAGTACTTC

V gene: TRBV5-5
J gene: TRBJ2-7
clone size: once
D gene: NA
CDR3 protein: CASSLRWGPNEQYF
CDR3 DNA: TGTGCCAGCAGCTTGAGGTGGGGGCCGAACGAGCAGTACTTC

V gene: TRBV13
J gene: TRBJ2-2
clone size: NA
D gene: TRBD1
CDR3 protein: CASSLTGANTGELFF
CDR3 DNA: TGTGCCAGCAGCTTAACAGGGGCGAACACCGGGGAGCTGTTTTTT

V gene: TRBV5-6
J gene: TRBJ2-5
clone size: few
D gene: NA
CDR3 protein: CASSLARGGGRQETQYF
CDR3 DNA: TGTGCCAGCAGCTTGGCCAGGGGCGGGGGCCGACAAGAGACCCAGTACTTC

V gene: TRBV6-1
J gene: TRBJ2-7
clone size: once
D gene: NA
CDR3 protein: CASSEALGTGQQYF
CDR3 DNA: TGTGCCAGCAGTGAAGCACTAGGAACCGGACAGCAGTACTTC

V gene: TRBV5-1
J gene: TRBJ1-1
clone size: NA
D gene: TRBD1
CDR3 protein: CASSEHGTGQHRREAFF
CDR3 DNA: TGCGCCAGCAGCGAACATGGGACAGGACAACACCGCCGTGAAGCTTTCTTT

V gene: TRBV5-1
J gene: TRBJ1-3
clone size: NA
D gene: TRBD1
CDR3 protein: CASSSGQALSGNTIYF
CDR3 DNA: TGCGCCAGCAGCTCAGGACAGGCCCTCTCTGGAAACACCATATATTTT

V gene: TRBV2
J gene: TRBJ1-4
clone size: NA
D gene: TRBD1
CDR3 protein: CASGDQTGFDEKLFF
CDR3 DNA: TGTGCCAGCGGGGACCAGACAGGGTTCGATGAAAAACTGTTTTTT

V gene: TRBV19
J gene: TRBJ1-2
clone size: NA
D gene: NA
CDR3 protein: CASNQGFGGYTF
CDR3 DNA: TGTGCCAGTAACCAGGGTTTCGGAGGCTACACCTTC

V gene: TRBV5-5
J gene: TRBJ2-2
clone size: NA
D gene: NA
CDR3 protein: CASSLSAGNTGELFF
CDR3 DNA: TGTGCCAGCAGCCTGAGTGCGGGGAACACCGGGGAGCTGTTTTTT

V gene: TRBV10-3
J gene: TRBJ2-5
clone size: few
D gene: TRBD2
CDR3 protein: CAIGTSGSQETQYF
CDR3 DNA: TGTGCCATTGGGACTAGCGGGAGTCAAGAGACCCAGTACTTC

V gene: TRBV11-2
J gene: TRBJ1-1
clone size: NA
D gene: NA
CDR3 protein: CASSFPGGAAFF
CDR3 DNA: TGTGCCAGCAGCTTCCCTGGAGGAGCGGCTTTCTTT

V gene: TRBV4-1
J gene: TRBJ2-1
clone size: NA
D gene: NA
CDR3 protein: CASSRPRVARNEQFF
CDR3 DNA: TGCGCCAGCAGCCGACCTCGGGTAGCACGCAATGAGCAGTTCTTC

V gene: TRBV4-1
J gene: TRBJ2-4
clone size: NA
D gene: TRBD2
CDR3 protein: CASSQVAGGQENIQYF
CDR3 DNA: TGCGCCAGCAGCCAAGTGGCGGGGGGGCAAGAAAACATTCAGTACTTC

V gene: TRBV5-1
J gene: TRBJ1-1
clone size: NA
D gene: NA
CDR3 protein: CASSRKTGEAFF
CDR3 DNA: TGCGCCAGCAGCCGAAAAACTGGTGAAGCTTTCTTT

V gene: TRBV5-1
J gene: TRBJ2-5
clone size: NA
D gene: NA
CDR3 protein: CASSFGAQETQYF
CDR3 DNA: TGCGCCAGCAGCTTTGGGGCCCAAGAGACCCAGTACTTC

V gene: TRBV27
J gene: TRBJ2-5
clone size: few
D gene: TRBD1
CDR3 protein: CASKEWQGAHPAQETQYF
CDR3 DNA: TGTGCCAGCAAAGAGTGGCAGGGGGCTCATCCCGCCCAAGAGACCCAGTACTTC

V gene: TRBV5-1
J gene: TRBJ2-7
clone size: NA
D gene: NA
CDR3 protein: CASSLDGGLGEQYF
CDR3 DNA: TGCGCCAGCAGCTTGGATGGGGGGTTAGGCGAGCAGTACTTC

V gene: TRBV4-2
J gene: TRBJ2-3
clone size: NA
D gene: TRBD2
CDR3 protein: CASSPDGTPGGTDTQYF
CDR3 DNA: TGTGCCAGCAGCCCAGACGGCACCCCGGGGGGGACAGATACGCAGTATTTT

V gene: TRBV2
J gene: TRBJ1-2
clone size: NA
D gene: TRBD1
CDR3 protein: CASSERAGGAYGYTF
CDR3 DNA: TGTGCCAGCAGTGAGAGGGCAGGGGGAGCCTATGGCTACACCTTC

V gene: TRBV19
J gene: TRBJ1-4
clone size: NA
D gene: NA
CDR3 protein: CASSAGFSFEKLFF
CDR3 DNA: TGTGCCAGTAGTGCAGGGTTTTCATTTGAAAAACTGTTTTTT

V gene: TRBV9
J gene: TRBJ1-3
clone size: NA
D gene: NA
CDR3 protein: CASSVATGTGQVPAGSSGNTIYF
CDR3 DNA: TGTGCCAGCAGCGTAGCTACGGGGACGGGGCAGGTACCAGCGGGAAGCTCTGGAAACACCATATATTTT

V gene: TRBV28
J gene: TRBJ1-1
clone size: once
D gene: NA
CDR3 protein: CASTKGGVNTEAFF
CDR3 DNA: TGTGCCAGCACCAAAGGCGGAGTGAACACTGAAGCTTTCTTT

V gene: TRBV5-1
J gene: TRBJ1-1
clone size: NA
D gene: TRBD1
CDR3 protein: CASRTQGTGGTEAFF
CDR3 DNA: TGCGCCAGCAGAACCCAGGGGACAGGGGGAACTGAAGCTTTCTTT

V gene: TRBV5-1
J gene: TRBJ2-5
clone size: NA
D gene: TRBD2
CDR3 protein: CASSLEGTSGSETQYF
CDR3 DNA: TGCGCCAGCAGCTTGGAGGGGACTAGCGGGTCAGAGACCCAGTACTTC